This T cell receptor (beta chain) was sequenced during a study of shared clonotypes between healthy human individuals. TCRdb's table, derived via immunoSEQ multiplex PCR, lists solely in-frame clones and lacks some. The repertoire holds around 1,900,000 clones, with 93% as singletons. CDR1 is MDHEN and CDR2 is SYDVKM in the germline V gene. The CDR3 runs to 15 residues. Trimming cost V 4 bases and J 6 bases; bases outside gene matches: 6. Naive CD8 cells were CD45RO-negative, positively selected for CCR7, excluding terminally differentiated effector memory CD45RA+ cells. Study findings and constraints: Only blood underwent sampling, and tissue repertoires likely differ.

This clone appeared a single time. Antigen specificity is unknown. V gene TRBV28 combines with J gene TRBJ2-2; 9 nucleotides line up with TRBD1. The sample taken for sequencing was naive CD8+ T cells from PBMCs. The sequence came from a man younger than 35 in good health. Some clones in this sample may be carry-over from other donors' samples. The chain's CDR3 is CASSSTGGVSGELFF. The DNA for the CDR3 is TGTGCCAGCAGTTCGACAGGGGGAGTCTCCGGGGAGCTGTTTTTT. Together with reference TRBV28 and TRBJ2-2, the CDR3 gives the full variable domain: DVKVTQSSRYLVKRTGEKVFLECVQDMDHENMFWYRQDPGLGLRLIYFSYDVKMKEKGDIPEGYSVSREKKERFSLILESASTNQTSMYLCASSSTGGVSGELFFGEGSRLTVL.